This TCR beta chain appears in the sequencing data of a study of T cells in Graves' hyperthyroidism and ophthalmopathy (dated by TCRdb to about 2019). Regarding the research as a whole: Peripheral blood was sampled at the time of initial diagnosis, prior to any treatment. To identify TCR V-J signatures that set the groups apart, the researchers used a discovery cohort of 90 to 100 patients, made up of roughly 40 with Graves' ophthalmopathy and 55 to 65 with stable Graves' hyperthyroidism. Prospective prediction of ophthalmopathy was tested in an independent validation cohort of about 19 hyperthyroidism patients and 15 to 17 patients who later progressed to ophthalmopathy. For training and testing, the 110 or so patients in the discovery cohort were randomly divided in a 7:3 ratio. The study also compared thyroid tissue and blood T-cell repertoires from several Graves' hyperthyroidism patients. Following sampling, methimazole starting at 30 mg daily was given to hyperthyroidism patients, and high-dose intravenous methylprednisolone was given to ophthalmopathy patients. According to the paper, TCR Vbeta CDR3 sequencing was carried out on 135 peripheral blood samples, which came from fewer than 50 ophthalmopathy, approximately 72 hyperthyroidism and approximately 17 progressor patients. Summary of the overall study and its limitations: Sample size was not statistically predetermined, and investigators were not blinded to group allocation. In validation, progression to ophthalmopathy was predicted by the model with about 70% sensitivity and 72.22% specificity, a median of about 6.8 months before onset. A model built on a 13 V-J signature distinguished ophthalmopathy from stable hyperthyroidism, reaching about 88% sensitivity and about 81% specificity in cross-validation and 80%/75% in testing. Most expanded thyroid clonotypes (frequency above 0.001) were also found in blood, which suggests that blood repertoires may mirror thyroid immune responses.

Stable Graves' hyperthyroidism was defined as the absence of progression to ophthalmopathy over 18 months of follow-up. Hyperthyroidism patients were newly diagnosed, had a disease duration of under 2 months, and were aged 18 to 65 years. Any patient with an uncontrolled infection, another autoimmune disease, pregnancy or lactation was excluded. Diagnoses were established on the basis of clinical symptoms, serum thyroxine and TRAb, thyroid ultrasound, and orbital computed tomography. PBMCs were separated from roughly 10 ml of fresh peripheral blood using Ficoll-Paque density gradient centrifugation. Total RNA was extracted using Trizol reagent, and RNA quality was assessed on an Agilent 2100 Bioanalyzer. Amplification of TCR beta CDR3 regions was carried out from RNA transcripts. The first round of RT-PCR for the TCR CDR3 was performed with the HTBI primer set and the Qiagen OneStep RT-PCR kit. Libraries were constructed in a second round of multiplex PCR, after which size selection and purification were performed. The libraries were sequenced on an Illumina HiSeq2000 using paired-end 100 bp reads. In the source study's methods: SOAPnuke was used to process the raw data, throwing out any read that contained adapters or uncalled bases, had a mean Phred below 15, or lacked an exact constant-primer or identifier match. High-quality paired reads were merged with COPE v1.2.5, and unique nucleotide sequences were defined as clonotypes. MiTCR v1.1 was used to align the clonotypes against IMGT TRBV, TRBD and TRBJ reference segments. Only V-J combinations with frequency above 0.0001, covering 99% to 99.2% of repertoires, were analysed. A TCS score was defined as the ratio between F50 (clonal expansion) and ExV (chaos), using BLOSUM62-based TCRdist between CDR3 peptides within each V-J. Welch's t-statistics and random forest reduced fewer than 550 V-J features to 10 to 15, which were used in a naive Bayes classifier (R e1071). TCRdb reworked the public reads: Q25 trimming with fastp, MiXCR clone assembly, productive beta chains retained. A single entry per CDR3 protein holds the most common genes and DNA from its merged rows. These V and J calls originate from TCRdb's pipeline instead of the authors' own analysis. Counted in this sample were around 520,000 distinct CDR3 sequences; approximately 15% of them appeared once. The top ten clones comprise 14% of the sample.

Taken from the germline V gene (reference sequence), the CDR1 and CDR2 loops are MNHEY and SMNVEV. Inclusive of the bounding cysteine and phenylalanine, the CDR3 is 14 residues long. The read is trimmed to its CDR3 DNA, 42 bases read in frame from base 1. This clonotype has at least ten counts. The antigen it binds to is not known. No much larger clonotype is one base removed from it; base qualities were not supplied. This receptor chain uses TRBV27 and TRBJ2-1, with the D gene too uncertain to name. The clonotype was recovered from a woman in her 40s with Graves' hyperthyroidism. The specimen was blood. The CDR3 protein: CATSDLRSYNEQFF. Here is the DNA: TGTGCTACGTCGGATCTGAGGTCCTACAATGAGCAGTTCTTC.